This note documents a single T cell receptor beta chain sequence. Trimming left V 6 bases short and J 0 bases short, with 12 bases between. Germline V lookup: CDR1 SQVTM, CDR2 ANQGSEA. The CDR3 length is 15 residues. This specimen belongs to a study of blood T cell repertoires in COVID-19. Overall study context: Specimens from acute and convalescent COVID-19 originated in the United States, Italy and Spain. Sample material is recorded as cDNA or gDNA derived from T cells, B-cell-depleted T cells, or PBMCs.

Original handling: Reference gene primer amplification gave nucleated cell count estimates. Profiling relied on immunoSEQ multiplex PCR, and the TCRdb table lists in-frame clones only, not all of them. V and J calls and clone size are given by that table; D and trimming were obtained from the DNA. This sample has more than 85,000 clones, with 70% to 90% found just once. Seattle enrolled patients during active infection and tracked them longitudinally. What was sequenced was peripheral blood. This clonotype was sampled from a man aged 50 to 59 with COVID-19, enrolled during active disease. V gene TRBV29-1 combines with J gene TRBJ2-6; maybe TRBD2 (6 bases). The CDR3 region has the DNA TGCAGCGTGGCCGGGGGATCCTCTGGGGCCAACGTCCTGACTTTC. This translates into CSVAGGSSGANVLTF.